The source of this TCR beta chain is a study of blood T cells in healthy people across ages. Overall study: Template switching caught about one barcoded beta molecule for each two T cells. Broader study findings: Estimates drawn from one million T cells were deemed to understate diversity. Older individuals had lower TCR beta diversity per million T cells (the decline was roughly linear).

Using a J-beta primer mix together with a sample-barcoded 5' primer, a second PCR was run for roughly 6 to 12 cycles. TCRdb re-called the 5' RACE reads with MiXCR, one entry per CDR3 protein. The sample includes almost 300,000 distinct CDR3 sequences, roughly 26% of them seen just once. The germline CDR1 and CDR2 sequences are SGHTA and FQGTGA. This CDR3 spans 18 amino acids. V lost 2 bases, J lost 2 bases, and 4 bases stayed unmatched. Of note for this clonotype: Its antigen is not identified.

The clonotype was recovered from a woman between 70 and 85 years old in good health. Material for sequencing was blood. The chain links TRBV7-3 to TRBJ2-6; 12 nucleotides agree with TRBD1. In DNA form, the CDR3 reads TGTGCCAGCAGCTTACGGGGACAGGGGGCGACTGGGGCCAACGTCCTGACTTTC. Encoded protein: CASSLRGQGATGANVLTF. The whole variable domain, filled in from reference TRBV7-3 and TRBJ2-6, reads GAGVSQTPSNKVTEKGKYVELRCDPISGHTALYWYRQSLGQGPEFLIYFQGTGAADDSGLPNDRFFAVRPEGSVSTLKIQRTERGDSAVYLCASSLRGQGATGANVLTFGAGSRLTVL.